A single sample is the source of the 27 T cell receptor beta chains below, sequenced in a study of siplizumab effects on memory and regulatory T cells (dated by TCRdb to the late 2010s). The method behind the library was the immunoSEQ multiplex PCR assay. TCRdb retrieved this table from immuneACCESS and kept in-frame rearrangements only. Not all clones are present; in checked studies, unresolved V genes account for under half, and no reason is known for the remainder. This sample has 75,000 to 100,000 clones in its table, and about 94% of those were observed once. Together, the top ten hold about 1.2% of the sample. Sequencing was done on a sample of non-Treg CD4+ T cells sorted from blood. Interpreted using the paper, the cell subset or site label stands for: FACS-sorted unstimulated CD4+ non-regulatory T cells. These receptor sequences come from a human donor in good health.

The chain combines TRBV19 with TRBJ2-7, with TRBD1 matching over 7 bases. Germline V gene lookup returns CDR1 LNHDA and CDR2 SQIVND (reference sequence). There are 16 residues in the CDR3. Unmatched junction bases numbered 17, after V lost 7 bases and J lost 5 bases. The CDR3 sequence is CASTSRYRGTSDEQYF. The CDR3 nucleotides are TGTGCCAGTACCAGCCGTTACAGGGGAACTTCCGACGAGCAGTACTTC.

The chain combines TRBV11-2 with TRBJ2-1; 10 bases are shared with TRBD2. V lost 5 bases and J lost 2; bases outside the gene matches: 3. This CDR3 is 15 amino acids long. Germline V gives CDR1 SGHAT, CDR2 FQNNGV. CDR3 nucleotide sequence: TGTGCCAGCAGCCGGACTAGCGGAGCCTACAATGAGCAGTTCTTC. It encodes CASSRTSGAYNEQFF.

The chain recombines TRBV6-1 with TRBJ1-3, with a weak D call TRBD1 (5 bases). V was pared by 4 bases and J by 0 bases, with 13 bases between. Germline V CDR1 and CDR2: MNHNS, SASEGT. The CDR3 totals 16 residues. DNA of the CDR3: TGTGCCAGCAGTGGTTTCGGGGCAGTCTCTGGAAACACCATATATTTT. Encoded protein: CASSGFGAVSGNTIYF.

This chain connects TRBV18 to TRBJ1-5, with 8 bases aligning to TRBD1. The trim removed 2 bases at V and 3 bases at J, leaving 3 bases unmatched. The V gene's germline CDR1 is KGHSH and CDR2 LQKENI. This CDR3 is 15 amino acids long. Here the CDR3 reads CASSPSGGVNQPQHF. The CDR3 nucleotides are TGTGCCAGCTCACCATCAGGGGGCGTCAATCAGCCCCAGCATTTT.

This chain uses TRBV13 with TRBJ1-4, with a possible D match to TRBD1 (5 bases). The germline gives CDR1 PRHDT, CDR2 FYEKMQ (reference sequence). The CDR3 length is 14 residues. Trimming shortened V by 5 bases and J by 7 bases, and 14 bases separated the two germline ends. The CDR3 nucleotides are TGTGCCAGCAGCAAACTTGGGACGGGTGAAAAACTGTTTTTT. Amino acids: CASSKLGTGEKLFF.

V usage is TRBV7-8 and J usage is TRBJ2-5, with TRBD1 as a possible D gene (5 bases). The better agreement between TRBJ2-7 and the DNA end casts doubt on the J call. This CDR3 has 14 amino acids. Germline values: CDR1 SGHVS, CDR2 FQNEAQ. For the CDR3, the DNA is TGTGCCAGCAGCTCGACAGAAACCTCCTACGAGCAGTACTTC. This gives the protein CASSSTETSYEQYF.

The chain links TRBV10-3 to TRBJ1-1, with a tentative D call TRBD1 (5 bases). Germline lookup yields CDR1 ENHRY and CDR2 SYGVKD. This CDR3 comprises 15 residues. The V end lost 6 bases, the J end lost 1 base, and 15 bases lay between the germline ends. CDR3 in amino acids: CAIRGRREENTEAFF. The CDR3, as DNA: TGTGCCATCAGGGGACGCCGGGAAGAGAACACTGAAGCTTTCTTT.

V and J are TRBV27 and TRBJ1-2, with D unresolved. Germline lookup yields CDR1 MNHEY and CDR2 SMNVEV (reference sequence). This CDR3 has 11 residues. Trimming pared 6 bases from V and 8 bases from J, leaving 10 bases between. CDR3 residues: CASRPSSGYTF. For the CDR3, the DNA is TGTGCCAGCAGGCCATCTAGCGGCTACACCTTC.

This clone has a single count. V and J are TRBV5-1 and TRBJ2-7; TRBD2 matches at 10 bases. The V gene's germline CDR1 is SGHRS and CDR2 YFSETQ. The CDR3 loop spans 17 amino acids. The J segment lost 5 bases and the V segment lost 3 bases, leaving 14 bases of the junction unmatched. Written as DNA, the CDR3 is TGCGCCAGCAGCTGGGGGCTAGCGGGAGTCGCAGGAGACGAGCAGTACTTC. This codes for CASSWGLAGVAGDEQYF.

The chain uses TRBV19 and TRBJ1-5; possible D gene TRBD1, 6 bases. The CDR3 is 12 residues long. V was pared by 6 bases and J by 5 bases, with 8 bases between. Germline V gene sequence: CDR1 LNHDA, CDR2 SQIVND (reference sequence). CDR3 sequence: CASRTGYQPQHF. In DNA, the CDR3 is TGTGCCAGTAGAACAGGGTATCAGCCCCAGCATTTT.

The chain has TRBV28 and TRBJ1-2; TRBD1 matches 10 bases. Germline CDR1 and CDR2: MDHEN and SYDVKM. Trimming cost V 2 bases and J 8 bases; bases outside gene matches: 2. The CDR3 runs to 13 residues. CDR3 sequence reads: CASSLDRGRGYTF. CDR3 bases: TGTGCCAGCAGTTTAGACAGGGGGCGAGGCTACACCTTC.

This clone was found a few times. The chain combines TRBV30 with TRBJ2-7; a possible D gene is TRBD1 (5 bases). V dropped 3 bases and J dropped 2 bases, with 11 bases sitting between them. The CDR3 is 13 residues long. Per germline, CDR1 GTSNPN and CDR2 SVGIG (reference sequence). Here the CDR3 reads CAWSRDRPYEQYF. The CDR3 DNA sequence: TGTGCCTGGAGCCGAGACAGACCCTACGAGCAGTACTTC.

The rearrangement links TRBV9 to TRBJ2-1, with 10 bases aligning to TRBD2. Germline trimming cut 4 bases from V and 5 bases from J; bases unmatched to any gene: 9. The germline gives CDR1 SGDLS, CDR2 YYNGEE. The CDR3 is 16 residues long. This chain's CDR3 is CASSPRRGLANNEQFF. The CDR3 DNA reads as TGTGCCAGCAGCCCTCGAAGGGGACTAGCGAACAATGAGCAGTTCTTC.

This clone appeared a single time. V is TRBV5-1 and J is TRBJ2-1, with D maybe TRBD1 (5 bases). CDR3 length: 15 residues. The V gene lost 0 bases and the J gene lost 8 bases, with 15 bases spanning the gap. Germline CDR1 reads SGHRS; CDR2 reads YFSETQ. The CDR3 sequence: CASSLGGRGLDEQFF. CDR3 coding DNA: TGCGCCAGCAGCTTGGGGGGAAGGGGTTTGGATGAGCAGTTCTTC. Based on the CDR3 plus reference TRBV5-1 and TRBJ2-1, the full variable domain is KAGVTQTPRYLIKTRGQQVTLSCSPISGHRSVSWYQQTPGQGLQFLFEYFSETQRNKGNFPGRFSGRQFSNSRSEMNVSTLELGDSALYLCASSLGGRGLDEQFFGPGTRLTVL.

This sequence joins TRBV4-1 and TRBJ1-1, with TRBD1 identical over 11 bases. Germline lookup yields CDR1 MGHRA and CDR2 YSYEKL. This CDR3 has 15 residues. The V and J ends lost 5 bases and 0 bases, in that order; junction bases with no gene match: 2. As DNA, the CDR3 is TGCGCCAGCAGCAGGACAGGGGGCTTGAACACTGAAGCTTTCTTT. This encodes CASSRTGGLNTEAFF.

The CDR3 coding sequence is TGTGCCAGCAGCTTAGCGGTGGGAAGCACAGATACGCAGTATTTT. Translating gives CASSLAVGSTDTQYF. V gene TRBV7-8 combines with J gene TRBJ2-3, with unresolved D. CDR1 and CDR2 from the germline V gene are SGHVS and FQNEAQ. This CDR3 region has 15 residues. V lost 0 bases, J lost 0 bases, and 7 bases lay in between.

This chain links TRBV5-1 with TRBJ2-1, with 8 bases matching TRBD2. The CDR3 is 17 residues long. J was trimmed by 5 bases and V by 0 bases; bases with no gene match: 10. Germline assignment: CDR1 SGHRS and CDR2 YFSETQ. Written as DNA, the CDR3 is TGCGCCAGCAGCTTGGCAACCCCGGCAGCGGGGGACAATGAGCAGTTCTTC. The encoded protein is CASSLATPAAGDNEQFF.

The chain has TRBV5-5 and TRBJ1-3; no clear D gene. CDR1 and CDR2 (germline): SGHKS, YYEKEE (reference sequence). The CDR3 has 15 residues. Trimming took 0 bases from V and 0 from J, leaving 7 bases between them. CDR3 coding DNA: TGTGCCAGCAGCTTGGAGGCTATCTCTGGAAACACCATATATTTT. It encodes CASSLEAISGNTIYF.

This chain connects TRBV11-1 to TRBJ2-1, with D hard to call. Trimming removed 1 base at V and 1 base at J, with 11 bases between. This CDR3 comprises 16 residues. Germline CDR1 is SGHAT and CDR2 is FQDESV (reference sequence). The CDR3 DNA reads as TGTGCCAGCAGCTTAGGGTTTAGCATTTCCTACAATGAGCAGTTCTTC. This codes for CASSLGFSISYNEQFF.

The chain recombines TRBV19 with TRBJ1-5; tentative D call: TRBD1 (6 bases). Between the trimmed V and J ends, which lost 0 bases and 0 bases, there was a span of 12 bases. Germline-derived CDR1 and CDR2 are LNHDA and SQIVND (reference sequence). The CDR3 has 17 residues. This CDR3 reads CASSIDLGQISNQPQHF. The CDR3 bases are TGTGCCAGTAGTATAGATCTAGGACAGATTAGCAATCAGCCCCAGCATTTT.

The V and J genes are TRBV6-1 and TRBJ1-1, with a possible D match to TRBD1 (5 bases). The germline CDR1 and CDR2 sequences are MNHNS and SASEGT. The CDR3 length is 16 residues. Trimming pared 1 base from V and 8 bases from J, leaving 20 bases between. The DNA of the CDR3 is TGTGCCAGCAGTGAAGGGGGCACAGGAAAAAGTCTCGAAGCTTTCTTT. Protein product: CASSEGGTGKSLEAFF.

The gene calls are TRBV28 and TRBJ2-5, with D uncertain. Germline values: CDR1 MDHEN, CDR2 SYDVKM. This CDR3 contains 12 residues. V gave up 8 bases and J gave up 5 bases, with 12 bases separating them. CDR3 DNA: TGTGCCAGCTTCAAGTGGCGGGAGACCCAGTACTTC. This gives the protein CASFKWRETQYF. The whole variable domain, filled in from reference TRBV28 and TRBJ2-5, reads DVKVTQSSRYLVKRTGEKVFLECVQDMDHENMFWYRQDPGLGLRLIYFSYDVKMKEKGDIPEGYSVSREKKERFSLILESASTNQTSMYLCASFKWRETQYFGPGTRLLVL.

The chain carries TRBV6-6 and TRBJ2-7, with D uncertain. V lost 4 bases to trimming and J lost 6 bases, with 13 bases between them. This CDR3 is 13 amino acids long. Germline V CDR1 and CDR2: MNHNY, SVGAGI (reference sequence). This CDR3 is CASSLGSVGEQYF. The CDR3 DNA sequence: TGTGCCAGCAGTTTGGGCTCCGTCGGCGAGCAGTACTTC.

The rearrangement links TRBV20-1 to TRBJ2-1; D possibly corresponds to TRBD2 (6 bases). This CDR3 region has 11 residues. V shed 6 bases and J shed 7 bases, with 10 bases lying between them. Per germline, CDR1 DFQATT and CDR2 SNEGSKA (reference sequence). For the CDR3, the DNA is TGCAGTGCGGAACTAGCTAATGAGCAGTTCTTC. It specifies CSAELANEQFF.

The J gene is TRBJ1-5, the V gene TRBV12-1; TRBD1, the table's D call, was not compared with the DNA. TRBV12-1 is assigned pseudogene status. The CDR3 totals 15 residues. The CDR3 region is CASNQSTGFSQPQHF. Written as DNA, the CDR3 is TGTGCCAGCAACCAATCCACAGGGTTCAGTCAGCCCCAGCATTTT.

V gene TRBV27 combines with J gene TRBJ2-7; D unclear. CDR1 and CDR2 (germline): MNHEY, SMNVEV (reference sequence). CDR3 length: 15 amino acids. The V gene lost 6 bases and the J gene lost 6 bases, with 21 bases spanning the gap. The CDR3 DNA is TGTGCCAGCAGCCCAAGTGACCTCGCAGCCCCCGAGCAGTACTTC. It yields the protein CASSPSDLAAPEQYF.

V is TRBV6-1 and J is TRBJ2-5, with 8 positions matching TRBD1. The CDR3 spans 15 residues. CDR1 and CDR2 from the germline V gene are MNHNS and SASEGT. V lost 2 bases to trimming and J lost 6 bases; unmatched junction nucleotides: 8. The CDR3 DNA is TGTGCCAGCAGTGAACAAGGACAGGGAAAGAAGACCCAGTACTTC. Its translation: CASSEQGQGKKTQYF.